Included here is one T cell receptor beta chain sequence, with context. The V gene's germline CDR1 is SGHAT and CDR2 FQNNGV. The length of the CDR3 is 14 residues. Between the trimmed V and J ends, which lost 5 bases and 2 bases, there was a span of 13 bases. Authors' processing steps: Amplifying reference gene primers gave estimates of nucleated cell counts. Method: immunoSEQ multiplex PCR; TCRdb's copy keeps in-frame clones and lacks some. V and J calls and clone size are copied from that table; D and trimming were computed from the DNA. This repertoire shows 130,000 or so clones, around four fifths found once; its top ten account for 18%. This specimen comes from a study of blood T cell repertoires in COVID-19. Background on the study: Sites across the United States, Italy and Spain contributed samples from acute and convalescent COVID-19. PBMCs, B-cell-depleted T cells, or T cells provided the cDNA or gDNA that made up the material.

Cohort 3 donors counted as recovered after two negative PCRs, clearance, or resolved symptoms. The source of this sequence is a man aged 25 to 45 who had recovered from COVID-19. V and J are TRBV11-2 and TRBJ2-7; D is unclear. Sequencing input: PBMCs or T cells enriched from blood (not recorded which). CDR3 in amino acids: CASSARVRPYEQYF. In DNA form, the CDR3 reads TGTGCCAGCAGCGCCCGGGTCAGACCCTACGAGCAGTACTTC. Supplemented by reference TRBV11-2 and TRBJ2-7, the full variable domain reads EAGVAQSPRYKIIEKRQSVAFWCNPISGHATLYWYQQILGQGPKLLIQFQNNGVVDDSQLPKDRFSAERLKGVDSTLKIQPAKLEDSAVYLCASSARVRPYEQYFGPGTRLTVT.